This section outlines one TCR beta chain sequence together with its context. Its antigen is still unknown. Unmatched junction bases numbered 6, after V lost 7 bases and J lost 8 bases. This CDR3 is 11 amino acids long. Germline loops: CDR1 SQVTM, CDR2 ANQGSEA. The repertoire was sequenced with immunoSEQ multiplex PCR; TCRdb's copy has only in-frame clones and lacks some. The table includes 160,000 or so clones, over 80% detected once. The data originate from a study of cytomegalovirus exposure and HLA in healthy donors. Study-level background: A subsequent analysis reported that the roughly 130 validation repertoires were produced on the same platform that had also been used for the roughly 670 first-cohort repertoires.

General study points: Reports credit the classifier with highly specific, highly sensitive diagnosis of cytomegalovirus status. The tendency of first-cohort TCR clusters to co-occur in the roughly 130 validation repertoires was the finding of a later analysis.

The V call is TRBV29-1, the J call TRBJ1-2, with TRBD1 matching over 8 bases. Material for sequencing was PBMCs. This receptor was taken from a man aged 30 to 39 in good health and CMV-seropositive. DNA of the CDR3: TGCAGCGCCGACAGGGGATGGGGCTACACCTTC. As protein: CSADRGWGYTF.